The rows below give T cell receptor beta chains drawn from one sample of a study of T cells after yellow fever vaccination. MiXCR, applied by TCRdb to the 5' RACE reads, yields one record per CDR3 protein. Among about 630,000 distinct CDR3 sequences listed, roughly an eighth were seen once. Material: PBMCs, obtained on the day of the yellow fever booster vaccination. All receptors come from a man aged 25-45 years who received the YFV17D yellow fever vaccine. Each CDR3 is given without its conserved first and last residue.

TRBV5-1 | ASTLGAGAYEQY
TRBV19 | ASSSGILNTEAF
TRBV9 | ASSVDDTGELF
TRBV5-4 | ASSLPGTSGATDTQY
TRBV4-3 | ASSQEGGTGAAVGYT
TRBV2 | ASSLRSLTYNEQF
TRBV7-7 | ASSERHISGTGELF
TRBV10-3 | ATAGTTKGNEQF
TRBV19 | ASRRGGQPQH
TRBV7-3 | ASRSDRDNSPLH
TRBV10-3 | AINRTTLTGELF
TRBV20-1 | SASGLAGERLNEQF
TRBV12-3/TRBV12-4 | ASSSGVQEQF
TRBV20-1 | SARGDSTVAKNIQY
TRBV11-1 | ASSLAGLAGVDEQF
TRBV7-9 | ASSLVGRHQETQY
TRBV7-9 | ASSLRPPGENSPLH
TRBV6-2/TRBV6-3 | ASSYPGTGRYNEQF
TRBV6-1 | ASSPPGTMGYHT
TRBV7-8 | ASSTTSGKNIQY
TRBV11-2 | ASSKGEGWQSYEQY
TRBV4-2 | ASSQVLYEIGTGELF
TRBV5-4 | ASSPGTGTFEQY
TRBV19 | ASSTPGLTGGELF
TRBV29-1 | SVKDLEAF
TRBV19 | ASTNGRSLEQY
TRBV18 | ASSPGTGGRQPQH
TRBV5-1 | ASSLAGGLSSYNEQF
TRBV7-2 | AQESELNLGYT